A single T cell receptor beta chain is shown here with its context. The data belong to a study of blood T cell repertoires in COVID-19. Study information: Acute and convalescent COVID-19 samples came from the United States, Italy and Spain. Sample material is recorded as cDNA or gDNA derived from T cells, B-cell-depleted T cells, or PBMCs.

With V trimmed by 5 bases and J by 1 base, 6 bases remained unmatched. This CDR3 has 16 residues. CDR1 and CDR2 from the germline V gene are MDHEN and SYDVKM. Original processing methods: Quantification of nucleated cells was approximated via reference gene primer amplification. TCRdb's table, derived via immunoSEQ multiplex PCR, lists solely in-frame clones and lacks some. The V and J calls and clone size are taken from that table; D and trimming were inferred from the DNA. The sample includes about 120,000 clones, 82% seen only once; the top ten take about 8%. V and J are TRBV28 and TRBJ2-1, with TRBD2 matching over 9 bases. Material for sequencing was peripheral blood. The receptor was isolated from a man aged 65 to 85 with active or convalescent COVID-19. The CDR3 DNA reads as TGTGCCAGCAGTGCGCCGCTAGCGGGGTCCTACAATGAGCAGTTCTTC. This gives the protein CASSAPLAGSYNEQFF.